The present entry profiles one T cell receptor beta chain with its context. What it recognizes is unknown. The CDR3 covers 13 residues. With V trimmed by 4 bases and J by 5 bases, 8 bases remained unmatched. CDR1 is GTSNPN and CDR2 is SVGIG in the germline V gene (reference sequence). This entry is derived from a study of Ad26.COV2.S vaccination and SARS-CoV-2 variants. The study's findings and limits: The TCR-based breadth and depth measures might underestimate overall T cell responses. Considerable breadth of spike-specific CD8+ and CD4+ T cell responses has reportedly been documented following vaccination. Vaccine recipients showed a spike-specific TCR breadth that was higher than in placebo recipients.

The treatment here: about 20 received Ad26.COV2.S at low or high dose, single or two shots; roughly five received placebo; per-sample allocation not given. All samples were drawn on day 63, counting from the first vaccine or placebo injection. Based in Boston, the donor was an adult of 18-55 years. The table came from immunoSEQ multiplex PCR; TCRdb's copy has only in-frame clones and leaves some out. This table holds around 300,000 clones, approximately 90% found once. The sample here was peripheral blood, taken in a trial of Ad26.COV2.S vaccine versus placebo. This TCR was sampled from a person between 18 and 65 years old who received the Ad26.COV2.S COVID-19 vaccine or a placebo. This chain joins TRBV30 and TRBJ2-7; 7 bases line up with TRBD1. Here the CDR3 DNA reads TGTGCCTGGACCAGGGGGTTCGTCAACGAGCAGTACTTC. It specifies CAWTRGFVNEQYF.